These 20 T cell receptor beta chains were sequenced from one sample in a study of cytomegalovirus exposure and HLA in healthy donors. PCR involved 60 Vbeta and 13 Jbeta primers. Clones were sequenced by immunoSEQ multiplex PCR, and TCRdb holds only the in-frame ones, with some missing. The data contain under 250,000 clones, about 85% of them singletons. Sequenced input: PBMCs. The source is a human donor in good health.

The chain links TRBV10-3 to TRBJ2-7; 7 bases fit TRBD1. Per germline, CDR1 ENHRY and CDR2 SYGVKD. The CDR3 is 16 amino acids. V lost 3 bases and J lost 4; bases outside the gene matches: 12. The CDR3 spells CAISDAGTVLGYEQYF. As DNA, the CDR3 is TGTGCCATCAGTGACGCAGGGACAGTCCTAGGTTACGAGCAGTACTTC.

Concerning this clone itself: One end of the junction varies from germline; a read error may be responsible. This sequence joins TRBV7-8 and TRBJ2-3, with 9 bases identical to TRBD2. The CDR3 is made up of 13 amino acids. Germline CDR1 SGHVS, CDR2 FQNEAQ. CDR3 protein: CASSPRTSETIDF. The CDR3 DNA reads TGTGCCAGCAGCCCGAGGACTAGCGAGACGATCGACTTT.

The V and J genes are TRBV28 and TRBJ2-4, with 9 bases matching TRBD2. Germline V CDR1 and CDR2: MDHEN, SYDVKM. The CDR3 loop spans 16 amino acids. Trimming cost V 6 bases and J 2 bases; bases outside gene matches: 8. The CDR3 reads CASSLSGRTSKNIQYF. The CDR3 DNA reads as TGTGCCAGCAGCCTGAGCGGGAGGACGTCCAAAAACATTCAGTACTTC. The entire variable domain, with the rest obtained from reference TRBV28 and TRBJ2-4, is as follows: DVKVTQSSRYLVKRTGEKVFLECVQDMDHENMFWYRQDPGLGLRLIYFSYDVKMKEKGDIPEGYSVSREKKERFSLILESASTNQTSMYLCASSLSGRTSKNIQYFGAGTRLSVL.

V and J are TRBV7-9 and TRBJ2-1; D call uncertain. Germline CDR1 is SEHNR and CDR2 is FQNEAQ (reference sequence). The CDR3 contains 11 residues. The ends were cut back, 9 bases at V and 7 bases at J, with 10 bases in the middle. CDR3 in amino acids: CASTITNEQFF. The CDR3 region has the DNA TGTGCCAGTACTATTACGAATGAGCAGTTCTTC.

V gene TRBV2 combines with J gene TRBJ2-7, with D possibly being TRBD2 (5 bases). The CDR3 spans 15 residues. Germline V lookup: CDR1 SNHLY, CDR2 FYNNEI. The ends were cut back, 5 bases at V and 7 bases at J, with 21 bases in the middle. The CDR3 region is CASSKTGRPLLEQYF. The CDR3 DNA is TGTGCCAGCAGTAAGACGGGGAGACCCCTTCTTGAGCAGTACTTC.

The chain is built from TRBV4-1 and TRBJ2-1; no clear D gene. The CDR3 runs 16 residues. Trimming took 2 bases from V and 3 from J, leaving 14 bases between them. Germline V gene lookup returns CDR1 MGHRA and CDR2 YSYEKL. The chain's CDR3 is CASSQPHLRLYNEQFF. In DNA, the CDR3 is TGCGCCAGCAGCCAACCCCATCTGCGGCTCTACAATGAGCAGTTCTTC.

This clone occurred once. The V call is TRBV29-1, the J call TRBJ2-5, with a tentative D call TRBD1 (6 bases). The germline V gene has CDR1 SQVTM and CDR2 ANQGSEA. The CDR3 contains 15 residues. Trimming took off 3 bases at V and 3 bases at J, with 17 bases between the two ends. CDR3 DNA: TGCAGCGTTGACTCCACAGGGACGAGGGAAGAGACCCAGTACTTC. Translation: CSVDSTGTREETQYF.

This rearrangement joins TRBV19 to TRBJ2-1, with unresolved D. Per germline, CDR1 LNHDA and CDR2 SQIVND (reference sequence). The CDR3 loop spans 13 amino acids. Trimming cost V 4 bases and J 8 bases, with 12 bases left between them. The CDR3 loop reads CASSTLVSDEQFF. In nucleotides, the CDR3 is TGTGCCAGTAGTACGCTAGTGTCGGATGAGCAGTTCTTC. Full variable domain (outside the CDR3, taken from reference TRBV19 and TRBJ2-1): DGGITQSPKYLFRKEGQNVTLSCEQNLNHDAMYWYRQDPGQGLRLIYYSQIVNDFQKGDIAEGYSVSREKKESFPLTVTSAQKNPTAFYLCASSTLVSDEQFFGPGTRLTVL.

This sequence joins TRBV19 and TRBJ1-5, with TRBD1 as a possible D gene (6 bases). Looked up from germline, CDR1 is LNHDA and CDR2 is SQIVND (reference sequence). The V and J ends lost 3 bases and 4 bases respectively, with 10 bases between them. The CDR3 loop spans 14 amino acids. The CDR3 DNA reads TGTGCCAGTAGTATGACAGGTGGGAATCAGCCCCAGCATTTT. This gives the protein CASSMTGGNQPQHF.

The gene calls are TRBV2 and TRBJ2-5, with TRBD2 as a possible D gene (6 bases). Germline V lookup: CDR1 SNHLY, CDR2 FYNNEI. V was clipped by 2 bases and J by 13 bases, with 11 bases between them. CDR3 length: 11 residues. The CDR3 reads CASSEQRTTYF. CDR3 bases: TGTGCCAGCAGTGAACAGCGGACTACGTACTTC.

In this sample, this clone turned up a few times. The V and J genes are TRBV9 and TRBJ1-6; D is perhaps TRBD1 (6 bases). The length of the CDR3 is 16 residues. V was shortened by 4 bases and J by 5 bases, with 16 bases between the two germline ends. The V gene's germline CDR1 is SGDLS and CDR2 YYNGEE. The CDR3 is CASSSPGTPNNSPLHF. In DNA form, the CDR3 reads TGTGCCAGCAGCTCACCCGGGACACCCAATAATTCACCCCTCCACTTT.

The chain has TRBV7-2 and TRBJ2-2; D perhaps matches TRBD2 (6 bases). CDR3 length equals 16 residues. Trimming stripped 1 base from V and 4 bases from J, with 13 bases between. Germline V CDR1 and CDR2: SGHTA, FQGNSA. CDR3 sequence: CASSLEATRTTGELFF. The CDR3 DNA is TGTGCCAGCAGCTTAGAAGCGACTAGAACCACCGGGGAGCTGTTTTTT.

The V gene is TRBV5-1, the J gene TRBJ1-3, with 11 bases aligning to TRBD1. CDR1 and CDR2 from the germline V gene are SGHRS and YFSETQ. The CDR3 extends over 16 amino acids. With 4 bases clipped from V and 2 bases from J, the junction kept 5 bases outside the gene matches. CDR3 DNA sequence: TGCGCCAGCAGCAGGGGACAGGGGGTTGCTGGAAACACCATATATTTT. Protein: CASSRGQGVAGNTIYF. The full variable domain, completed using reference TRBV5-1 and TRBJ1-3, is KAGVTQTPRYLIKTRGQQVTLSCSPISGHRSVSWYQQTPGQGLQFLFEYFSETQRNKGNFPGRFSGRQFSNSRSEMNVSTLELGDSALYLCASSRGQGVAGNTIYFGEGSWLTVV.

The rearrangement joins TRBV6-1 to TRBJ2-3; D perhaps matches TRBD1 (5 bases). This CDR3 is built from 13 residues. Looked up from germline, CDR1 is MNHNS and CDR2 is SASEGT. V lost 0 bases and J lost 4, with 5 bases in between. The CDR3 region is CASSEAGADTQYF. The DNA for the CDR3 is TGTGCCAGCAGTGAAGCAGGGGCAGATACGCAGTATTTT.

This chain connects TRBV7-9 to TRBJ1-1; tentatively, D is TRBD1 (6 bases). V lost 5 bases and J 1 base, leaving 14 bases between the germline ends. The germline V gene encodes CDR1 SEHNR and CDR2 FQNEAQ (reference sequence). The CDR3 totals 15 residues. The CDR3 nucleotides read TGTGCCAGCAGCCCCCCCAGGACAGCGAACACTGAAGCTTTCTTT. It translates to CASSPPRTANTEAFF.

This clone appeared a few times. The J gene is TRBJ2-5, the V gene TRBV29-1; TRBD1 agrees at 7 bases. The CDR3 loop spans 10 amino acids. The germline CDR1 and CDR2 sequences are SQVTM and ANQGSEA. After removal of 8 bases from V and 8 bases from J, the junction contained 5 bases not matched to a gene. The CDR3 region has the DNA TGCAGCTACACAGGGGCCACCCAGTACTTC. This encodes CSYTGATQYF.

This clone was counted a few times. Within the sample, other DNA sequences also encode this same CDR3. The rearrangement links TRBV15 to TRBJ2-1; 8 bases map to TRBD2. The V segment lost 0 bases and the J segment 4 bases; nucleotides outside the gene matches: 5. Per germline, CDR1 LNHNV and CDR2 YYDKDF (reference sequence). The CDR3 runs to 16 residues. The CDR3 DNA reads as TGTGCCACCAGCAGAGATGGCACTAGCGGATACAATGAGCAGTTCTTC. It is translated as CATSRDGTSGYNEQFF.

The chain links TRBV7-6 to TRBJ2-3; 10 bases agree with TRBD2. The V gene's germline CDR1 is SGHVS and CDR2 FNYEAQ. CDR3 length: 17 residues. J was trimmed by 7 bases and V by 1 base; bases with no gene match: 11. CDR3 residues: CASSLGTSGRSAYTQYF. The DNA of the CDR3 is TGTGCCAGCAGCTTAGGGACTAGCGGTCGGTCCGCGTATACGCAGTATTTT.

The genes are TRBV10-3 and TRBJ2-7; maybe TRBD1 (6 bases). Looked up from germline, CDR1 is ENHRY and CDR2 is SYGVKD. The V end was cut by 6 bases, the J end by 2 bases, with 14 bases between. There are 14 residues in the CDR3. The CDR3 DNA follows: TGTGCCATCAGCCGAGGACAGTCTGCCTACGAGCAGTACTTC. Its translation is CAISRGQSAYEQYF.

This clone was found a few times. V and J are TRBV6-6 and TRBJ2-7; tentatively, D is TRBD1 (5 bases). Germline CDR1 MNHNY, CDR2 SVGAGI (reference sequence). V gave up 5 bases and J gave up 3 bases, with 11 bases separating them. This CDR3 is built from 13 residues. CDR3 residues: CASSQPQGYEQYF. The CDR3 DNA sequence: TGTGCCAGCAGTCAGCCTCAGGGCTACGAGCAGTACTTC.